The source of this T cell receptor beta chain is a study of T cells after somatic rescue of genetic block (dated by TCRdb to 2020 to 2022). For context, the study as a whole: The study assessed how robust, over the long term, a T-cell system was when the system had developed through somatic rescue of a genetic block in T-cell development.

V is cut by 4 bases and J by 0 bases, and the space between the germline ends is 15 bases. Reading the germline V gene gives CDR1 WSHSY and CDR2 SAAADI. From cysteine to phenylalanine, the CDR3 is 16 amino acids long. CDR3 DNA is the only sequence kept; it has 48 bases, read in frame from the first base. With regard to this clone: Its antigen is not yet known. The input lacks base qualities; no much larger clone sits a single base away.

The library was obtained by the immunoSEQ multiplex PCR assay. What TCRdb holds here is the immuneACCESS table cut down to in-frame rearrangements. Part of the clones is not present; checked against another copy, under half of the missing clones reflect an unresolved V gene, and the others are unexplained. Present in this sample are about 10,000 clones, around 70% of which were seen just once. 20% to 25% of the sample lies in the top ten. Specimen: peripheral blood mononuclear cells (PBMCs). The sequence joins TRBV10-2 to TRBJ1-2; the D gene is possibly TRBD1, with 6 bases matching. This sequence originates from a boy younger than 18. The nucleotides are TGCGCCAGCAGTGGACTTGGACAGCCCTCTAACTATGGCTACACCTTC. This translates into CASSGLGQPSNYGYTF.